Presented here are 32 T cell receptor beta chains from one specimen sequenced in a study of OX40 agonist ivuxolimab in advanced cancers. Data came from immunoSEQ multiplex PCR; TCRdb stores just in-frame clones and leaves some out. The data contain some 46,000 clones, 70% to 90% of them singletons. This specimen consisted of CD4+ or CD8+ T cells sorted from blood, obtained in a trial of the OX40 agonist ivuxolimab. These receptors were collected from an adult with an advanced solid tumor such as melanoma, head and neck, liver or kidney cancer.

This sequence joins TRBV9 and TRBJ2-1; D possibly corresponds to TRBD2 (6 bases). The length of the CDR3 is 16 residues. Germline-derived CDR1 and CDR2 are SGDLS and YYNGEE. The V end was cut by 0 bases, the J end by 2 bases, with 12 bases between. The CDR3 loop reads CASSVDSWGAYNEQFF. The CDR3 nucleotides are TGTGCCAGCAGCGTAGACAGCTGGGGGGCCTACAATGAGCAGTTCTTC. The full variable domain, its missing parts supplied by reference TRBV9 and TRBJ2-1, is DSGVTQTPKHLITATGQRVTLRCSPRSGDLSVYWYQQSLDQGLQFLIQYYNGEERAKGNILERFSAQQFPDLHSELNLSSLELGDSALYFCASSVDSWGAYNEQFFGPGTRLTVL.

The chain carries TRBV5-5 and TRBJ1-2; no clear D gene. This CDR3 contains 12 residues. Germline V gives CDR1 SGHKS, CDR2 YYEKEE (reference sequence). The germline V and J ends were trimmed by 1 base and 7 bases, with 8 bases remaining between them. The CDR3 nucleotides are TGTGCCAGCAGCTTGCAAGGGATTGGCTACACCTTC. It translates to CASSLQGIGYTF.

This sequence joins TRBV11-2 and TRBJ2-3; D is ambiguous. Between the trimmed V and J ends, which lost 1 base and 9 bases, there was a span of 20 bases. CDR1 is SGHAT and CDR2 is FQNNGV in the germline V gene. CDR3 length: 16 residues. For the CDR3, the DNA is TGTGCCAGCAGCTTAGGGCTGGTAGCCCCCGGTAAGACGCAGTATTTT. Translating gives CASSLGLVAPGKTQYF.

The chain employs TRBV28 and TRBJ2-7; tentative D call: TRBD1 (7 bases). The CDR3 runs to 14 residues. From germline, CDR1 is MDHEN and CDR2 SYDVKM. Trimming took 5 bases from V and 1 from J, leaving 12 bases between them. In nucleotides, the CDR3 is TGTGCCAGCAGTCGCAGGGGGAGGTCCTACGAGCAGTACTTC. It specifies CASSRRGRSYEQYF.

The chain employs TRBV19 and TRBJ2-5; possibly TRBD1 for D (6 bases). Trimming removed 4 bases from V and 4 bases from J, with 19 bases in between. Germline V lookup: CDR1 LNHDA, CDR2 SQIVND (reference sequence). The CDR3 is 16 amino acids. This CDR3 is CASSRQAIPDLETQYF. CDR3 DNA: TGTGCCAGTAGTAGACAGGCCATCCCTGATTTAGAGACCCAGTACTTC.

The chain combines TRBV28 with TRBJ1-5, with D hard to call. The CDR3 totals 15 residues. Germline loops: CDR1 MDHEN, CDR2 SYDVKM. V lost 3 bases and J lost 0, with 9 bases in between. CDR3 nucleotide sequence: TGTGCCAGCAGTTTGAGTGCGAATAGCAATCAGCCCCAGCATTTT. Translation: CASSLSANSNQPQHF.

The J gene is TRBJ1-1, the V gene TRBV5-6; no clear D. This CDR3 spans 14 amino acids. V was pared by 0 bases and J by 1 base, with 7 bases between. Germline assignment: CDR1 SGHDT and CDR2 YYEEEE. The CDR3 is CASSLGAGNTEAFF. In DNA form, the CDR3 reads TGTGCCAGCAGCTTGGGGGCCGGGAACACTGAAGCTTTCTTT.

This chain uses TRBV4-3 with TRBJ1-2; TRBD1 aligns across 9 bases. The V gene end was trimmed by 0 bases and the J gene end by 7 bases; junction bases not matched to a gene: 6. Germline CDR1 LGHNA, CDR2 YSLEER. This CDR3 has 15 residues. The CDR3 nucleotides read TGCGCCAGCAGCCAAGATTGGACAGGGGATGTTGGCTACACCTTC. It encodes CASSQDWTGDVGYTF.

Only a few counts were recorded for this clone. This sequence joins TRBV7-9 and TRBJ1-1; no clear D gene. The CDR3 length is 12 residues. V shed 10 bases and J shed 3 bases, with 12 bases lying between them. The germline V gene encodes CDR1 SEHNR and CDR2 FQNEAQ (reference sequence). The CDR3 DNA follows: TGTGCCACTTCAACGGGGTACACTGAAGCTTTCTTT. It translates to CATSTGYTEAFF.

This clone is a singleton in its sample. The V and J genes are TRBV7-9 and TRBJ2-3; perhaps TRBD1 as D (6 bases). The germline V gene encodes CDR1 SEHNR and CDR2 FQNEAQ (reference sequence). V shed 3 bases and J shed 1 base, with 8 bases lying between them. The CDR3 is 14 amino acids. The CDR3 DNA reads as TGTGCCAGCAGCTTTGAGGGGGGCACAGATACGCAGTATTTT. Protein: CASSFEGGTDTQYF.

This clone was seen only once. The chain couples TRBV19 to TRBJ2-7; TRBD2 aligns across 10 bases. V shed 3 bases, J shed 2 bases, and the junction held 7 bases outside the gene matches. Germline CDR1 and CDR2: LNHDA and SQIVND (reference sequence). The CDR3 sequence is 16 residues long. The CDR3 bases are TGTGCCAGTAGTATCGGGCTAGCGGGGGCCCCCTACGAGCAGTACTTC. It is translated as CASSIGLAGAPYEQYF.

This clone occurred a few times. The chain carries TRBV2 and TRBJ1-6; the D gene is possibly TRBD1 (6 bases). Germline loops: CDR1 SNHLY, CDR2 FYNNEI. The CDR3 has 14 amino acids. Trimming took 6 bases from V and 7 from J, leaving 13 bases between them. CDR3 residues: CASSSWDTNSPLHF. The CDR3 DNA reads as TGTGCCAGCAGCTCCTGGGACACAAATTCACCCCTCCACTTT.

This chain uses TRBV6-5 with TRBJ1-1; 7 bases align to TRBD1. Looked up from germline, CDR1 is MNHEY and CDR2 is SVGAGI. The CDR3 runs to 16 residues. V was clipped by 2 bases and J by 6 bases; unmatched bases: 12. The CDR3 sequence is CASSYGHTEGGPEAFF. CDR3 bases: TGTGCCAGCAGTTACGGACACACCGAAGGGGGCCCTGAAGCTTTCTTT.

The V and J genes are TRBV6-1 and TRBJ1-1; no clear D. CDR3 length: 11 amino acids. Germline CDR1 and CDR2: MNHNS and SASEGT. V lost 6 bases, J lost 7 bases, and 9 bases lay in between. In DNA form, the CDR3 reads TGTGCCAGCAGAATAGCAGGTGAAGCTTTCTTT. Translated: CASRIAGEAFF.

The V gene is TRBV7-6, the J gene TRBJ2-7; no definite D call. CDR1 and CDR2 from the germline V gene are SGHVS and FNYEAQ. The CDR3 is 12 amino acids. The ends were cut back, 5 bases at V and 0 bases at J, with 5 bases in the middle. CDR3 residues: CASSDISYEQYF. The CDR3 nucleotides read TGTGCCAGCAGCGACATCTCCTACGAGCAGTACTTC.

V gene TRBV5-4 combines with J gene TRBJ1-2; 9 bases are a match to TRBD1. The trim removed 0 bases at V and 4 bases at J, leaving 7 bases unmatched. Per the germline V gene, CDR1 is SGHNT and CDR2 is YYREEE (reference sequence). There are 16 residues in the CDR3. The DNA for the CDR3 is TGTGCCAGCAGCTTGGTGCCGGGACAGGGACCCTATGGCTACACCTTC. It encodes CASSLVPGQGPYGYTF.

The rearrangement joins TRBV10-3 to TRBJ2-5; D remains ambiguous. The length of the CDR3 is 14 residues. V was pared by 0 bases and J by 3 bases, with 8 bases between. Germline V gene lookup returns CDR1 ENHRY and CDR2 SYGVKD. The CDR3 DNA follows: TGTGCCATCAGTGAGTCTTCTTGGGAAGAGACCCAGTACTTC. Its translation is CAISESSWEETQYF.

The chain is built from TRBV4-3 and TRBJ1-4; D is undetermined. V was pared by 0 bases and J by 0 bases, with 11 bases between. Germline loops: CDR1 LGHNA, CDR2 YSLEER. The CDR3 has 17 amino acids. The CDR3 loop reads CASSQEMDGTTNEKLFF. The CDR3 nucleotides are TGCGCCAGCAGCCAAGAAATGGATGGGACAACTAATGAAAAACTGTTTTTT.

This rearrangement joins TRBV5-1 to TRBJ1-5; D is unclear. Germline values: CDR1 SGHRS, CDR2 YFSETQ. This CDR3 region has 11 residues. V was cut by 2 bases and J by 5 bases, with 2 bases left in between. The CDR3 region has the DNA TGCGCCAGCAGCTTTGATCAGCCCCAGCATTTT. This encodes CASSFDQPQHF.

The chain has TRBV7-9 and TRBJ1-1; perhaps TRBD1 as D (6 bases). V was clipped by 2 bases and J by 4 bases, with 11 bases between them. Germline V gives CDR1 SEHNR, CDR2 FQNEAQ (reference sequence). This CDR3 spans 14 amino acids. The CDR3 sequence: CASSLSQGITEAFF. In nucleotides, the CDR3 is TGTGCCAGCAGCTTATCTCAGGGGATCACTGAAGCTTTCTTT.

This clone was counted a few times. The V and J genes are TRBV2 and TRBJ2-7, with D perhaps assigned TRBD1 or TRBD2 (5 bases each). CDR3 size: 11 residues. V dropped 9 bases and J dropped 3 bases, with 9 bases sitting between them. Germline V gives CDR1 SNHLY, CDR2 FYNNEI. Here the CDR3 DNA reads TGTGCCAGACGGGACGGCTACGAGCAGTACTTC. Encoded protein: CARRDGYEQYF.

The chain employs TRBV27 and TRBJ2-1; a weak D match, TRBD1 (6 bases). V was clipped by 10 bases and J by 16 bases, with 20 bases between them. The CDR3 runs 11 residues. Germline V gene lookup returns CDR1 MNHEY and CDR2 SMNVEV (reference sequence). The CDR3 DNA sequence: TGTGCCACCCAAATCTCGACAGGAAAATTCTTC. It encodes CATQISTGKFF.

The V and J genes are TRBV5-6 and TRBJ2-3, with 10 bases lining up with TRBD2. The CDR3 has 16 residues. Germline V lookup: CDR1 SGHDT, CDR2 YYEEEE. J was trimmed by 4 bases and V by 1 base; bases with no gene match: 6. The CDR3 here is CASSLIFSGGADTQYF. Here the CDR3 DNA reads TGTGCCAGCAGCTTGATATTCAGCGGGGGGGCAGATACGCAGTATTTT.

The genes are TRBV5-4 and TRBJ1-1; D uncertain. V was shortened by 5 bases and J by 3 bases, with 8 bases between the two germline ends. Germline V CDR1 and CDR2: SGHNT, YYREEE (reference sequence). The CDR3 is made up of 12 amino acids. CDR3 in amino acids: CASRNVYTEAFF. DNA of the CDR3: TGTGCCAGCAGAAACGTTTACACTGAAGCTTTCTTT.

This rearrangement joins TRBV4-1 to TRBJ2-1, with D perhaps matching TRBD2 (5 bases). The germline V gene encodes CDR1 MGHRA and CDR2 YSYEKL. Trimming took off 4 bases at V and 5 bases at J, with 12 bases between the two ends. There are 14 residues in the CDR3. The CDR3: CASSPQSGNNEQFF. In DNA form, the CDR3 reads TGCGCCAGCAGCCCCCAGTCGGGAAACAATGAGCAGTTCTTC.

The rearrangement joins TRBV28 to TRBJ2-5, with D perhaps matching TRBD1 (6 bases). V was clipped by 4 bases and J by 0 bases, with 15 bases between them. Germline CDR1 is MDHEN and CDR2 is SYDVKM. The CDR3 extends over 16 amino acids. The chain's CDR3 is CASSWSWGPDQETQYF. Here the CDR3 DNA reads TGTGCCAGCAGTTGGAGCTGGGGGCCGGACCAAGAGACCCAGTACTTC.

The chain carries TRBV7-2 and TRBJ1-6; 8 bases agree with TRBD1. V gave up 5 bases and J gave up 6 bases; unmatched junction bases: 6. Germline CDR1 reads SGHTA; CDR2 reads FQGNSA. There are 15 residues in the CDR3. The CDR3 is CASSPRDRSNSPLHF. The CDR3 DNA follows: TGTGCCAGCAGCCCAAGGGACAGGAGTAATTCACCCCTCCACTTT.

The chain carries TRBV2 and TRBJ2-6; D call uncertain. CDR1 and CDR2 (germline): SNHLY, FYNNEI. With 4 bases removed from V and 3 bases from J, the gap between germline ends came to 1 base. The CDR3 is made up of 12 amino acids. The CDR3 reads CASSGGANVLTF. DNA for the CDR3: TGTGCCAGCAGTGGTGGGGCCAACGTCCTGACTTTC.

This chain joins TRBV15 and TRBJ2-5; TRBD1 is a possible D gene (5 bases). The CDR3 covers 16 residues. V lost 4 bases and J lost 5, with 20 bases in between. Germline V gene sequence: CDR1 LNHNV, CDR2 YYDKDF (reference sequence). The CDR3 is CATSNPSVRGHETQYF. The CDR3 DNA reads as TGTGCCACCAGCAACCCGAGTGTAAGGGGTCATGAGACCCAGTACTTC.

V usage is TRBV27 and J usage is TRBJ1-1, with unresolved D. The ends were cut back, 2 bases at V and 1 base at J, with 8 bases in the middle. This CDR3 comprises 14 residues. CDR1 and CDR2 (germline): MNHEY, SMNVEV (reference sequence). In DNA, the CDR3 is TGTGCCAGCAGTTTACAGACACGGAACACTGAAGCTTTCTTT. Its protein product is CASSLQTRNTEAFF.

The chain combines TRBV29-1 with TRBJ1-2; D remains ambiguous. Germline V gene lookup returns CDR1 SQVTM and CDR2 ANQGSEA. V was pared by 3 bases and J by 4 bases, with 6 bases between. CDR3 size: 11 residues. CDR3 DNA sequence: TGCAGCGTTGAGGAGGGCTATGGCTACACCTTC. Translation: CSVEEGYGYTF.

The sample holds one count of this clone. This chain connects TRBV7-9 to TRBJ2-1; perhaps D is TRBD1 or TRBD2 (6 bases each). The V gene lost 5 bases and the J gene lost 2 bases, with 13 bases spanning the gap. This CDR3 region has 15 residues. The germline CDR1 and CDR2 sequences are SEHNR and FQNEAQ (reference sequence). In DNA, the CDR3 is TGTGCCAGCAGCACCAAAGGGGGGACCTACAATGAGCAGTTCTTC. It translates to CASSTKGGTYNEQFF.